The 27 T cell receptor beta chains listed next were all sequenced from one sample in a study of OX40 agonist ivuxolimab in advanced cancers. The repertoire was sequenced with immunoSEQ multiplex PCR; TCRdb's copy has only in-frame clones and lacks some. The data hold some 80,000 clones, with 80% to 90% observed a single time. Source: CD4+ or CD8+ T cells sorted from blood, taken in a trial of the OX40 agonist ivuxolimab. Source of these receptors: an adult with an advanced solid tumor such as melanoma, head and neck, liver or kidney cancer.

This rearrangement joins TRBV4-1 to TRBJ2-2, with D maybe TRBD2 (6 bases). This CDR3 has 16 amino acids. Germline V lookup: CDR1 MGHRA, CDR2 YSYEKL. Between the trimmed V and J ends, which lost 6 bases and 4 bases, there was a span of 18 bases. CDR3 DNA sequence: TGCGCCAGCAGGATTACGGGCGGGACGGGCACCGGGGAGCTGTTTTTT. Protein product: CASRITGGTGTGELFF.

This clone has a handful of counts. This chain links TRBV15 with TRBJ1-2, with D perhaps matching TRBD1 (6 bases). The CDR3 consists of 15 residues. From germline, CDR1 is LNHNV and CDR2 YYDKDF (reference sequence). V was pared by 1 base and J by 6 bases, with 15 bases between. The CDR3 region is CATSRVEQGGDGYTF. In DNA form, the CDR3 reads TGTGCCACCAGCAGAGTAGAACAGGGAGGGGATGGCTACACCTTC.

This clone was found once. The gene calls are TRBV6-5 and TRBJ2-3; TRBD2 aligns across 7 bases. Germline values: CDR1 MNHEY, CDR2 SVGAGI. J lost 6 bases, V lost 6 bases, and 9 bases had no gene match. CDR3 length equals 14 residues. CDR3 sequence: CASSYGTTQDTQYF. CDR3 DNA sequence: TGTGCCAGCAGCTACGGGACTACCCAGGATACGCAGTATTTT.

The V call is TRBV6-6, the J call TRBJ1-5, with D perhaps matching TRBD1 (5 bases). Trimming removed 4 bases at V and 4 bases at J, with 17 bases between. The CDR3 spans 16 residues. The germline V gene encodes CDR1 MNHNY and CDR2 SVGAGI (reference sequence). The CDR3 loop is CASSSHRGERNQPQHF. DNA of the CDR3: TGTGCCAGCAGTTCCCACCGGGGGGAGAGAAATCAGCCCCAGCATTTT.

V and J are TRBV4-1 and TRBJ1-2; no clear D. CDR1 is MGHRA and CDR2 is YSYEKL in the germline V gene. Trimming cost V 0 bases and J 4 bases, with 12 bases left between them. The CDR3 contains 15 residues. The CDR3 region has the DNA TGCGCCAGCAGCCAAGATGGTACAGACTTCTATGGCTACACCTTC. Its protein is CASSQDGTDFYGYTF.

The V gene is TRBV9, the J gene TRBJ2-2; D might be TRBD2 (6 bases). Germline lookup yields CDR1 SGDLS and CDR2 YYNGEE. CDR3 length: 15 amino acids. Trimming removed 0 bases at V and 3 bases at J, with 9 bases between. The CDR3 DNA sequence: TGTGCCAGCAGCGTAGGGGAGGAGGACACCGGGGAGCTGTTTTTT. It yields the protein CASSVGEEDTGELFF.

This chain connects TRBV6-1 to TRBJ2-7; perhaps TRBD1 as D (6 bases). CDR3 size: 13 residues. Germline values: CDR1 MNHNS, CDR2 SASEGT. The V end lost 7 bases, the J end lost 0 bases, and 10 bases lay between the germline ends. The CDR3 reads CASNGQSSYEQYF. CDR3 in DNA: TGTGCCAGCAACGGACAGAGCTCCTACGAGCAGTACTTC.

A few counts support this clone. This chain joins TRBV7-2 and TRBJ2-1; 7 bases agree with TRBD1. Germline loops: CDR1 SGHTA, CDR2 FQGNSA. CDR3 length equals 15 residues. V shed 5 bases and J 2 bases; nucleotides not matched to a gene: 6. The CDR3 here is CASSRDSRTYNEQFF. The CDR3 DNA is TGTGCCAGCAGCCGGGACAGCCGAACCTACAATGAGCAGTTCTTC. The full variable domain, completed using reference TRBV7-2 and TRBJ2-1, is GAGVSQSPSNKVTEKGKDVELRCDPISGHTALYWYRQSLGQGLEFLIYFQGNSAPDKSGLPSDRFSAERTGGSVSTLTIQRTQQEDSAVYLCASSRDSRTYNEQFFGPGTRLTVL.

The chain couples TRBV4-1 to TRBJ2-3; no firm D call. Between the trimmed V and J ends, which lost 4 bases and 0 bases, there was a span of 8 bases. Germline V gene sequence: CDR1 MGHRA, CDR2 YSYEKL. The CDR3 loop spans 14 amino acids. CDR3 residues: CASSPGRSTDTQYF. For the CDR3, the DNA is TGCGCCAGCAGCCCTGGCCGAAGCACAGATACGCAGTATTTT.

V and J are TRBV6-1 and TRBJ1-6; 7 nucleotides line up with TRBD1. Germline V gives CDR1 MNHNS, CDR2 SASEGT. This CDR3 has 13 residues. Trimming cost V 4 bases and J 9 bases; bases outside gene matches: 3. CDR3 in amino acids: CASSATGVSPLHF. The CDR3 bases are TGTGCCAGCAGTGCCACAGGGGTTTCACCCCTCCACTTT.

The chain carries TRBV5-4 and TRBJ1-1; D may be TRBD1 (5 bases). The ends were cut back, 0 bases at V and 1 base at J, with 7 bases in the middle. This CDR3 spans 14 amino acids. Germline V gives CDR1 SGHNT, CDR2 YYREEE (reference sequence). The CDR3 coding sequence is TGTGCCAGCAGCTTGGGAGGGACGAACACTGAAGCTTTCTTT. The encoded protein is CASSLGGTNTEAFF.

The chain uses TRBV6-6 and TRBJ2-1; D remains ambiguous. Germline CDR1 and CDR2: MNHNY and SVGAGI (reference sequence). Trimming shortened V by 3 bases and J by 5 bases, and 11 bases separated the two germline ends. The CDR3 length is 14 residues. The DNA of the CDR3 is TGTGCCAGCAGTTATCGGGCAGGCAACAATGAGCAGTTCTTC. Its protein is CASSYRAGNNEQFF.

The genes are TRBV30 and TRBJ2-1, with TRBD1 matching 7 bases. The CDR3 is made up of 15 amino acids. J gave up 1 base and V 8 bases, and 11 bases lay outside the gene matches. Germline CDR1 reads GTSNPN; CDR2 reads SVGIG (reference sequence). The CDR3: CAKKGPGQSYNEQFF. The CDR3, as DNA: TGTGCCAAAAAGGGCCCGGGACAGTCCTACAATGAGCAGTTCTTC.

In nucleotides, the CDR3 is TGTGCCAGCAGCTTAGGACTCGAGGAGCAGTACTTC. Translating it yields CASSLGLEEQYF. The chain couples TRBV5-6 to TRBJ2-7; D may be TRBD2 (5 bases). V was cut by 2 bases and J by 7 bases, with 10 bases left in between. This CDR3 has 12 residues. The V gene's germline CDR1 is SGHDT and CDR2 YYEEEE.

This rearrangement joins TRBV30 to TRBJ2-7; 10 bases map to TRBD1. V lost 4 bases to trimming and J lost 0 bases; unmatched junction nucleotides: 6. Germline CDR1 is GTSNPN and CDR2 is SVGIG (reference sequence). The length of the CDR3 is 15 residues. The CDR3 nucleotides are TGTGCCTGGACCACGGGACAGGGGCTCTCCTACGAGCAGTACTTC. Encoded protein: CAWTTGQGLSYEQYF.

The chain joins TRBV7-2 to TRBJ2-3; 10 positions match TRBD2. Germline lookup yields CDR1 SGHTA and CDR2 FQGNSA. V shed 1 base and J 6 bases; nucleotides not matched to a gene: 7. This CDR3 region has 16 residues. DNA for the CDR3: TGTGCCAGCAGCTTAGTTGTAGCGGGGGGCGCGGATACGCAGTATTTT. It encodes CASSLVVAGGADTQYF.

This rearrangement joins TRBV7-9 to TRBJ2-3, with 7 bases matching TRBD2. The CDR3 is 16 residues long. CDR1 and CDR2 (germline): SEHNR, FQNEAQ (reference sequence). With V trimmed by 2 bases and J by 5 bases, 10 bases remained unmatched. In DNA form, the CDR3 reads TGTGCCAGCAGCTTAACCGGCCGGGGGGAGGAAGATACGCAGTATTTT. The encoded protein is CASSLTGRGEEDTQYF.

J is TRBJ1-4 and V is TRBV5-4, with D unresolved. CDR3 length: 14 residues. CDR1 is SGHNT and CDR2 is YYREEE in the germline V gene (reference sequence). V lost 0 bases and J 4 bases, leaving 7 bases between the germline ends. CDR3 region: CASSLDTVNEKLFF. CDR3 coding DNA: TGTGCCAGCAGCTTGGATACGGTTAATGAAAAACTGTTTTTT.

The CDR3 region is CASSLYSYTGELFF. As DNA, the CDR3 is TGTGCCAGCAGCTTGTACAGTTACACCGGGGAGCTGTTTTTT. The chain couples TRBV5-4 to TRBJ2-2; D remains unclear. The germline CDR1 and CDR2 sequences are SGHNT and YYREEE (reference sequence). This CDR3 region has 14 residues. Trimming cost V 1 base and J 3 bases, with 7 bases left between them.

This clone came up many times. The V and J genes are TRBV23-1 and TRBJ2-7; D not certain. TRBV23-1 is given ORF status, its function remaining uncertain. The CDR3 totals 16 residues. Trimming pared 6 bases from V and 7 bases from J, leaving 25 bases between. The chain's CDR3 is CASSQESALERSEQYF. The CDR3 region has the DNA TGCGCCAGCAGCCAAGAATCGGCCCTCGAACGGTCTGAGCAGTACTTC.

The chain uses TRBV6-5 and TRBJ1-1, with D maybe TRBD1 (5 bases). Trimming pared 2 bases from V and 5 bases from J, leaving 12 bases between. There are 14 residues in the CDR3. Germline CDR1 and CDR2: MNHEY and SVGAGI. CDR3 amino acids: CASSYVVGGTEAFF. CDR3 nucleotides: TGTGCCAGCAGTTACGTCGTCGGGGGGACTGAAGCTTTCTTT.

The chain combines TRBV5-1 with TRBJ2-1; 10 bases are shared with TRBD2. Looked up from germline, CDR1 is SGHRS and CDR2 is YFSETQ. The V and J ends lost 0 bases and 6 bases, in that order; junction bases with no gene match: 6. The CDR3 sequence is 16 residues long. CDR3 nucleotides: TGCGCCAGCAGCTTGGTGCCAGCGGGAGGGGTCAATGAGCAGTTCTTC. Its translation: CASSLVPAGGVNEQFF.

The J gene is TRBJ1-6, the V gene TRBV4-1, with D uncertain. CDR3 size: 15 residues. Trimming stripped 4 bases from V and 5 bases from J, with 12 bases between. Germline-derived CDR1 and CDR2 are MGHRA and YSYEKL. CDR3 sequence reads: CASSREDLDNSPLHF. The DNA of the CDR3 is TGCGCCAGCAGCCGGGAGGATTTGGATAATTCACCCCTCCACTTT.

This chain links TRBV5-5 with TRBJ2-7, with D uncertain. The germline V gene has CDR1 SGHKS and CDR2 YYEKEE (reference sequence). Between the trimmed V and J ends, which lost 7 bases and 0 bases, there was a span of 5 bases. CDR3 length equals 11 residues. CDR3 region: CASGDSYEQYF. CDR3 in DNA: TGTGCCAGCGGGGACTCCTACGAGCAGTACTTC. The whole variable domain, remainder taken from reference TRBV5-5 and TRBJ2-7, is DAGVTQSPTHLIKTRGQQVTLRCSPISGHKSVSWYQQVLGQGPQFIFQYYEKEERGRGNFPDRFSARQFPNYSSELNVNALLLGDSALYLCASGDSYEQYFGPGTRLTVT.

The chain recombines TRBV15 with TRBJ2-3, with TRBD2 matching 9 bases. The V and J ends lost 0 bases and 5 bases, in that order; junction bases with no gene match: 3. The CDR3 extends over 15 amino acids. Germline values: CDR1 LNHNV, CDR2 YYDKDF (reference sequence). CDR3 sequence (DNA): TGTGCCACCAGCAGAGAGGCGGGGGGGGTAGATACGCAGTATTTT. As protein: CATSREAGGVDTQYF.

V usage is TRBV7-8 and J usage is TRBJ2-1; TRBD2 matches at 11 bases. The CDR3 has 17 amino acids. In germline, CDR1 is SGHVS, CDR2 FQNEAQ. The J segment lost 8 bases and the V segment lost 5 bases, leaving 14 bases of the junction unmatched. CDR3 coding DNA: TGTGCCAGCAGCACCGGACTAGCGGGTCCGGATATCGATGAGCAGTTCTTC. It yields the protein CASSTGLAGPDIDEQFF.

This rearrangement joins TRBV7-6 to TRBJ2-3; TRBD2 aligns across 10 bases. The CDR3 totals 15 residues. Trimming took 2 bases from V and 4 from J; bases not matched to a gene: 3. The germline V gene has CDR1 SGHVS and CDR2 FNYEAQ. The CDR3 sequence: CASSLRAGGSDTQYF. The CDR3 bases are TGTGCCAGCAGCTTACGAGCGGGAGGGTCAGATACGCAGTATTTT.